The 14 T cell receptor beta chains below all came from one sample that was sequenced in a study of T-cell memory formation after mild COVID-19. From the 5' RACE reads, TCRdb called clonotypes with MiXCR, one entry per CDR3 protein. The repertoire holds some 440,000 distinct CDR3 sequences, with about 23% as singletons. Sequences were obtained from PBMCs or a T cell subset sorted from them (not recorded which). The receptors come from an adult woman who had mild COVID-19 (a few samples of this study predate the infection). Cell type and time point are not known.

The genes are TRBV6-2 or TRBV6-3 and TRBJ1-4; TRBD1 aligns across 8 bases. This CDR3 has 14 amino acids. The V gene end was trimmed by 7 bases and the J gene end by 7 bases; junction bases not matched to a gene: 8. Looked up from germline, CDR1 is MNHEY and CDR2 is SVGEGT. The CDR3 protein is CASNQQGVGEKLFF. Written as DNA, the CDR3 is TGTGCCAGCAATCAACAGGGGGTCGGTGAAAAACTGTTTTTT.

The chain is built from TRBV11-2 and TRBJ1-1, with unresolved D. CDR1 and CDR2 (germline): SGHAT, FQNNGV. The V end lost 5 bases, the J end lost 4 bases, and 14 bases lay between the germline ends. CDR3 size: 14 residues. CDR3 in amino acids: CASSLPVYATEAFF. CDR3 DNA: TGTGCCAGCAGCCTCCCGGTTTATGCCACTGAAGCTTTCTTT.

The chain recombines TRBV20-1 with TRBJ2-1; the D is unclear. Trimming removed 5 bases from V and 10 bases from J, with 9 bases in between. In germline, CDR1 is DFQATT, CDR2 SNEGSKA (reference sequence). The CDR3 extends over 10 amino acids. The DNA for the CDR3 is TGCAGTGCTGTCTTTGGCGAGCAGTTCTTC. Protein sequence: CSAVFGEQFF.

This clonotype has just a few counts. The J gene is TRBJ1-1, the V gene TRBV29-1; 11 nucleotides align to TRBD1. The germline V gene encodes CDR1 SQVTM and CDR2 ANQGSEA. The CDR3 sequence is 13 residues long. V gave up 3 bases and J gave up 10 bases; unmatched junction bases: 7. The CDR3 DNA is TGCAGCGTTGACCCGGGACAGGGGGGGAGAGCTTTCTTT. It encodes CSVDPGQGGRAFF.

Only one count was recorded for this clonotype. The CDR3 region has the DNA TGTGCCAGCTCACCAACCGGGACAGGCGATGGCTACACCTTC. Translation: CASSPTGTGDGYTF. The J gene is TRBJ1-2, the V gene TRBV18, with 8 positions matching TRBD1. The V and J ends lost 2 bases and 6 bases, in that order; junction bases with no gene match: 5. Germline V gene data show CDR1 as KGHSH and CDR2 as LQKENI. CDR3 length equals 14 residues. Full variable domain (missing parts from reference TRBV18 and TRBJ1-2): NAGVMQNPRHLVRRRGQEARLRCSPMKGHSHVYWYRQLPEEGLKFMVYLQKENIIDESGMPKERFSAEFPKEGPSILRIQQVVRGDSAAYFCASSPTGTGDGYTFGSGTRLTVV.

The gene calls are TRBV25-1 and TRBJ2-1; TRBD1 matches at 10 bases. Germline V gene sequence: CDR1 MGHDK, CDR2 SYGVNS. The CDR3 is 14 residues long. Losses at the gene ends were 8 bases for V and 4 bases for J; bases not matched to a gene: 5. CDR3 sequence: CASVDRGSYNEQFF. Here the CDR3 DNA reads TGTGCCAGCGTGGACAGGGGGTCTTACAATGAGCAGTTCTTC.

The V gene is TRBV2, the J gene TRBJ2-5, with a possible D match to TRBD1 (6 bases). Germline V gene lookup returns CDR1 SNHLY and CDR2 FYNNEI. The V end lost 6 bases, the J end lost 1 base, and 9 bases lay between the germline ends. This CDR3 spans 13 amino acids. The CDR3 DNA sequence: TGTGCCAGCAGGTACAGGGTCCAAGAGACCCAGTACTTC. Its protein is CASRYRVQETQYF.

The chain has TRBV9 and TRBJ1-3, with a weak D call TRBD1 (6 bases). The V and J ends lost 3 bases and 0 bases respectively, with 13 bases between them. Germline-derived CDR1 and CDR2 are SGDLS and YYNGEE. The CDR3 has 16 residues. The CDR3, as DNA: TGTGCCAGCAGCGCCCGTACAGGGATCTCTGGAAACACCATATATTTT. This sequence encodes CASSARTGISGNTIYF.

This clonotype appeared a few times. The gene calls are TRBV7-2 and TRBJ1-1; 9 bases map to TRBD1. There are 14 residues in the CDR3. J lost 5 bases, V lost 5 bases, and 6 bases had no gene match. Germline V gene sequence: CDR1 SGHTA, CDR2 FQGNSA. DNA of the CDR3: TGTGCCAGCAGCCAGATAGGACAGGGGACTGAAGCTTTCTTT. Translated, it gives CASSQIGQGTEAFF.

This clonotype has only a few counts. This sequence joins TRBV14 and TRBJ1-4, with D possibly TRBD1 on 5 matching bases. Trimming pared 0 bases from V and 1 base from J, leaving 9 bases between. The CDR3 totals 16 residues. The germline CDR1 and CDR2 sequences are SGHDN and FVKESK. The CDR3: CASSQDLGVTNEKLFF. DNA of the CDR3: TGTGCCAGCAGCCAAGATCTGGGGGTAACTAATGAAAAACTGTTTTTT.

This chain joins TRBV9 and TRBJ1-1; no firm D call. Germline V gives CDR1 SGDLS, CDR2 YYNGEE. V was clipped by 4 bases and J by 11 bases, with 12 bases between them. This CDR3 comprises 11 residues. The CDR3 spells CASSTEGKAFF. Written as DNA, the CDR3 is TGTGCCAGCAGCACGGAGGGCAAGGCTTTCTTT.

This clonotype was detected a few times. The gene calls are TRBV5-1 and TRBJ2-1, with TRBD1 identical over 9 bases. With 0 bases clipped from V and 2 bases from J, the junction kept 15 bases outside the gene matches. The CDR3 is 20 residues long. Germline V gene sequence: CDR1 SGHRS, CDR2 YFSETQ. CDR3 in DNA: TGCGCCAGCAGCTTGGAACCCGACAGGGGGTGGGAGCTCCCCTACAATGAGCAGTTCTTC. This sequence encodes CASSLEPDRGWELPYNEQFF.

This clonotype was detected a few times. The V and J genes are TRBV5-1 and TRBJ2-6; 7 nucleotides match TRBD1. CDR3 length equals 18 residues. The V gene's germline CDR1 is SGHRS and CDR2 YFSETQ. Losses at the gene ends were 4 bases for V and 0 bases for J; bases not matched to a gene: 10. CDR3: CASSVRLRDSSGANVLTF. As DNA, the CDR3 is TGCGCCAGCAGCGTCCGACTCCGGGACAGCTCTGGGGCCAACGTCCTGACTTTC.

This clonotype has a handful of counts. This CDR3 reads CSVDSSPDTQYF. The CDR3 coding sequence is TGCAGCGTCGACAGCTCCCCAGATACGCAGTATTTT. The chain joins TRBV29-1 to TRBJ2-3, with D perhaps TRBD1 (5 bases). Germline V gene sequence: CDR1 SQVTM, CDR2 ANQGSEA. The CDR3 sequence is 12 residues long. V dropped 6 bases and J dropped 4 bases, with 11 bases sitting between them.